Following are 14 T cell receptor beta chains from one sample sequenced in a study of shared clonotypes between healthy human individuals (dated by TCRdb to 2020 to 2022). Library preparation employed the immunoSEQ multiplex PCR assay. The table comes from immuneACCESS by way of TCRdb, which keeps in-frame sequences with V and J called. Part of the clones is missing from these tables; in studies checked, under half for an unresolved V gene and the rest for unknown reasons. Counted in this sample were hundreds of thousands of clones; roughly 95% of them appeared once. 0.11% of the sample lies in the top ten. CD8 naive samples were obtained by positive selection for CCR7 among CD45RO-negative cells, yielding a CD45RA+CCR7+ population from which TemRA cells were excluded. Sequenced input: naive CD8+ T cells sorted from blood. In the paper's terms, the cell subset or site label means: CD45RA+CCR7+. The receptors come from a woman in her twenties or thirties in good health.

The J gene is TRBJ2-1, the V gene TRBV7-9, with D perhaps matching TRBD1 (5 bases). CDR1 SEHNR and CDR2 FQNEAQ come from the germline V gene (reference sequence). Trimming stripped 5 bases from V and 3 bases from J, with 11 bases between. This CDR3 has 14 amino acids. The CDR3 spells CASSEPGIYNEQFF. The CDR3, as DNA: TGTGCCAGCAGCGAGCCAGGGATCTACAATGAGCAGTTCTTC. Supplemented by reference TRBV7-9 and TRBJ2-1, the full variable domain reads DTGVSQNPRHKITKRGQNVTFRCDPISEHNRLYWYRQTLGQGPEFLTYFQNEAQLEKSRLLSDRFSAERPKGSFSTLEIQRTEQGDSAMYLCASSEPGIYNEQFFGPGTRLTVL.

The DNA for the CDR3 is TGTGCCAGCAGCCCCGGGACAGGGCTTGAAAAACTGTTTTTT. It is translated as CASSPGTGLEKLFF. V is TRBV5-6 and J is TRBJ1-4; 9 bases are shared with TRBD1. CDR1 is SGHDT, CDR2 YYEEEE, per germline. V shed 4 bases, J shed 7 bases, and the junction held 5 bases outside the gene matches. The CDR3 consists of 14 residues.

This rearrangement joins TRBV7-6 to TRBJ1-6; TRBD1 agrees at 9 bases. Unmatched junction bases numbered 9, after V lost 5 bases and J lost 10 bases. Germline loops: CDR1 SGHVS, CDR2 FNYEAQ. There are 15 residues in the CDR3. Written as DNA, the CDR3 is TGTGCCAGCAGCACCGGACAGGGGCCAAGCTCACCCCTCCACTTT. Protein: CASSTGQGPSSPLHF.

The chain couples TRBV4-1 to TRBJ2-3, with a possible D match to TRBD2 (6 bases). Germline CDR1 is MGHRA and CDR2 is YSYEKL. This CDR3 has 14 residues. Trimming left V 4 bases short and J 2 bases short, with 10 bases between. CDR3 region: CASSLLALTDTQYF. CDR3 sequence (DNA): TGCGCCAGCAGCCTACTAGCTCTCACAGATACGCAGTATTTT.

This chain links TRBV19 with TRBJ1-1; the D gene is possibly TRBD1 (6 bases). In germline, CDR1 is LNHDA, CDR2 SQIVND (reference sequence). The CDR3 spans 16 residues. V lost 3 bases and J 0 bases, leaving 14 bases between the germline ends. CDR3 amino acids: CASSIWQGSMNTEAFF. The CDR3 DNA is TGTGCCAGTAGTATCTGGCAGGGGTCAATGAACACTGAAGCTTTCTTT. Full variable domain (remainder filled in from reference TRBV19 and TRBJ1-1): DGGITQSPKYLFRKEGQNVTLSCEQNLNHDAMYWYRQDPGQGLRLIYYSQIVNDFQKGDIAEGYSVSREKKESFPLTVTSAQKNPTAFYLCASSIWQGSMNTEAFFGQGTRLTVV.

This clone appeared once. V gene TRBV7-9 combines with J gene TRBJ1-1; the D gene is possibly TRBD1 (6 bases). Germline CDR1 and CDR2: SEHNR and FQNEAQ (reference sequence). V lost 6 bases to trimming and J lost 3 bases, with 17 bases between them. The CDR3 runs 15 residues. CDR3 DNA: TGTGCCAGCAGACTAATACAGGGTTTTGACACTGAAGCTTTCTTT. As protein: CASRLIQGFDTEAFF. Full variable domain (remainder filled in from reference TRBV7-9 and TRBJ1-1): DTGVSQNPRHKITKRGQNVTFRCDPISEHNRLYWYRQTLGQGPEFLTYFQNEAQLEKSRLLSDRFSAERPKGSFSTLEIQRTEQGDSAMYLCASRLIQGFDTEAFFGQGTRLTVV.

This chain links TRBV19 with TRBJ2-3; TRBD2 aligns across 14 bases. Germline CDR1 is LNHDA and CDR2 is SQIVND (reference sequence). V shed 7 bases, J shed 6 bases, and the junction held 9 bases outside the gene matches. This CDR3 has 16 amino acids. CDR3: CASTPEGTSGSDTQYF. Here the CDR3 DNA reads TGTGCCAGTACCCCAGAGGGGACTAGCGGGAGTGATACGCAGTATTTT.

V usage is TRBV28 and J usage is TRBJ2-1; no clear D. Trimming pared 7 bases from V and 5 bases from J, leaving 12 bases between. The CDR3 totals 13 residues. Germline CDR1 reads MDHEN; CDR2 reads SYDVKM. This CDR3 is CASIPGHNNEQFF. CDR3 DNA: TGTGCCAGCATTCCCGGCCATAACAATGAGCAGTTCTTC.

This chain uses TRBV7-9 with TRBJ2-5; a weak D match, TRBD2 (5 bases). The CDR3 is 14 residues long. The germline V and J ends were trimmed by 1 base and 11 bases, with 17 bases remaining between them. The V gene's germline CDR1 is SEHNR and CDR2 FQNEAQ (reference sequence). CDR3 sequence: CASSLGTEASQQYF. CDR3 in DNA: TGTGCCAGCAGCTTAGGGACGGAGGCTTCCCAGCAGTACTTC.

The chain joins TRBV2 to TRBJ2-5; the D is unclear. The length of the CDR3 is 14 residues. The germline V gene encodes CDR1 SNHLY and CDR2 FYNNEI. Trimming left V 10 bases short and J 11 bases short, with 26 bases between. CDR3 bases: TGTGCCACCCTGGCGGTAGGACCTCCAAGTGAGCAGTACTTC. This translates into CATLAVGPPSEQYF.

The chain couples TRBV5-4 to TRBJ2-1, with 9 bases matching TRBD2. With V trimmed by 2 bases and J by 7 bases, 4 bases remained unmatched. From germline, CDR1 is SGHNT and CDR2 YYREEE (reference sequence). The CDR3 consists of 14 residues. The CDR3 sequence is CASSLGREGNEQFF. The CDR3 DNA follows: TGTGCCAGCAGCTTAGGGCGGGAGGGGAATGAGCAGTTCTTC.

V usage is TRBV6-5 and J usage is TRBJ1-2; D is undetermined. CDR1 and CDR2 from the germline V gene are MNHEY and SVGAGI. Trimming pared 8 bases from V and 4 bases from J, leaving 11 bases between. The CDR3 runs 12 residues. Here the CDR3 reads CASSTAFYGYTF. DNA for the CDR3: TGTGCCAGCTCTACAGCCTTCTATGGCTACACCTTC.

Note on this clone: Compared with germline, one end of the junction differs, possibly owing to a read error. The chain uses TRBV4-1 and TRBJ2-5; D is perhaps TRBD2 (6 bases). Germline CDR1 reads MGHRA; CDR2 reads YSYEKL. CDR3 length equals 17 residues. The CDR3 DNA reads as TGCGCCAGCAGGGGGGAGGCCGCCGGACCGGACCAGGAGACCCAGTACTTC. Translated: CASRGEAAGPDQETQYF.

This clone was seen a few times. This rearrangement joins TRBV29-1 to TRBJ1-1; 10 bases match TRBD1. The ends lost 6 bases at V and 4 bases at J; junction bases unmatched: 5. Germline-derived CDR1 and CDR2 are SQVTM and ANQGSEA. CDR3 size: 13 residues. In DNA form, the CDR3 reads TGCAGCGTCACAGGACAGGGGGTCACTGAAGCTTTCTTT. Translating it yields CSVTGQGVTEAFF.